Many counts were recorded for the clone carrying this T cell receptor beta chain. Its antigen is still unknown. These data belong to a study of CD8 T cells in ankylosing spondylitis. Study results and caveats: Disease-linked clones were reportedly significantly enriched in matched ankylosing spondylitis synovial fluid. It appeared that ankylosing spondylitis blood was characterized by a TCR beta motif of eight highly homologous variants.

From the 5' RACE reads, TCRdb called clonotypes with MiXCR, one entry per CDR3 protein. Among 750,000 to 850,000 distinct CDR3 sequences listed, about 10% were seen once. Material: blood, either unsorted or a sorted T cell fraction (not recorded which). This receptor was identified in a male donor with ankylosing spondylitis.

CDR3 amino acids: CSARDGYTEAFF. The DNA of the CDR3 is TGCAGTGCTCGGGACGGCTACACTGAAGCTTTCTTT. This chain uses TRBV20-1 with TRBJ1-1; TRBD1 is a possible D gene (5 bases). Trimming removed 5 bases from V and 3 bases from J, with 10 bases in between. CDR3 length: 12 amino acids. The V gene's germline CDR1 is DFQATT and CDR2 SNEGSKA (reference sequence).